This T cell receptor beta chain appears in the sequencing data of a study of identifying expanded T cells in peripheral blood. Findings and caveats of the study: Across healthy donors, higher total template counts meant significantly greater roughly 2-week count variance.

As to this clone: Its antigen is not known.

TCRdb's copy holds only in-frame clones and misses some; the assay was immunoSEQ multiplex PCR. The sample has about 52,000 clones; 82% are singletons. The ends lost 4 bases at V and 4 bases at J; junction bases unmatched: 6. Germline V CDR1 and CDR2: SGHVS, FQNEAQ. This CDR3 spans 14 amino acids. The V call is TRBV7-8, the J call TRBJ1-1; TRBD1 matches at 7 bases. The specimen was blood. This TCR derives from a person between 18 and 69 years old in good health. The DNA for the CDR3 is TGTGCCAGCAGCTCAGGGACAGTCATCACTGAAGCTTTCTTT. It yields the protein CASSSGTVITEAFF.